This T cell receptor beta chain was recovered during a study of shared clonotypes between healthy human individuals (dated by TCRdb to 2020 to 2021). Regarding the complete study: The cohort included a few men and two women between 18 and 49 years of age. For each donor, CD4 naive and CD4 memory were each run on three plates, CD8 naive on two plates, and CD8 memory on one plate. The study deeply sequenced blood TCR repertoires of 5 or 6 healthy adults to estimate repertoire size and the extent of clonotype sharing between individuals. Libraries were prepared and TCR repertoires were sequenced by different laboratories using diverse techniques, in order to increase sequencing depth and limit assay-specific biases. Between about 0.9 and 8.9 billion PBMCs per donor were obtained by leukapheresis. The research as a whole found: Estimated clonotype richness was generally larger for naive than for memory subsets. The small number of donors limited the genetic and exposure-history diversity represented. Clonotypes shared by all four sorted-subset donors showed higher generation probabilities than non-shared clonotypes. Even with the large sequencing depth, rarefaction of the sorted-subset datasets indicated that sequencing was incomplete. When a handful of donors were compared, the shared fraction of clonotypes was 5% to 6.5% for naive CD4, 3.5% for naive CD8, 2.3% for memory CD4, and about 0.36% for memory CD8. Only blood was sampled, and tissue TCR repertoires likely differ from those in blood. Based on pairwise subsampling, the degree of clonotype sharing among donors was expected to be affected by sequencing depth.

CDR1 is given as SGHNT and CDR2 as YYREEE, both from the germline V gene (reference sequence). The cysteine opens and the phenylalanine closes a CDR3 of 14 amino acids. Only CDR3 DNA is held: 42 bases, read in frame from base 1. The trim is 2 bases for V and 3 bases for J, with a gap of 9 bases between the germline ends. As for this clone: Its antigen is currently not known. The input lacks base qualities; no much larger clone sits a single base away. The sample holds other DNA sequences that translate to the same CDR3.

Healthy HIV-negative adults with no recently reported acute infections or vaccinations were included as donors. Only Caucasian adults living in Nashville, Tennessee, USA were represented among the donors. CD4+ T cells were enriched through magnetic negative selection, after which naive cells were positively selected on CD45RA and the remaining negative fraction served as the memory subset. After blood collection by leukapheresis, PBMCs were isolated using Ficoll-Histopaque density gradient centrifugation and then cryopreserved in the vapor phase of liquid nitrogen. Analytical flow cytometry was used to check the purity and quantity of every magnetically sorted T cell population. Genomic DNA was isolated from every sorted fraction and measured by UV absorbance on a Nanodrop 2000c. TCR CDR3 regions were amplified from genomic DNA by multiplex PCR using the deep immunoSEQ assay. For each cell subset, the extracted genomic DNA was distributed evenly across all wells of several immunoSEQ 96-well plates, and each plate served as one replicate. Each replicate PCR for sorted subsets received around 0.2 ug genomic DNA, equal to some 32,000 T cell genomes. Purified libraries were measured with a Qubit 3.0 fluorometer, size-checked on a Bioanalyzer 2100, and measured again with the KAPA Library Quantification kit. A separate single-read 150-cycle Illumina NextSeq 550 flow cell was used to sequence each immunoSEQ 96-well plate. For the original study's pipeline: Because the immunoSEQ output held only junctional sequences and lacked quality scores, the filtering could not match the filtering applied to full-length reads. Sequences were annotated with PyIR, a Python wrapper for IgBLAST v1.9, and V/J genes and CDR3 were assigned using IMGT germline references. Reads were filtered out if the reads had weak V/J assignments (E-value above 1e-6), no CDR3, stop codons, out-of-frame junctions, or ambiguous translated residues. V3J clonotypes were defined as sequences sharing the same inferred V gene, J gene, and CDR3 amino acid sequence. The percentage overlap between two repertoires was calculated by dividing the number of shared unique clonotypes by the size of the smaller repertoire. Repertoire richness was assessed with RTK rarefaction, the Chao1 estimator, and Recon v2.1 estimates of unobserved clonotypes. Generation probabilities for all TCRbeta clonotypes obtained by the gDNA method from a few donors were computed using OLGA. TCRdb took this table from immuneACCESS and kept in-frame rearrangements with V and J called. Such tables lack part of the clones; where checked against another copy, unresolved V genes explain under half of the gap, and the rest is unexplained. V and J calls and clone size are as listed in that table; D and trimming were resolved from the DNA. The sample data list 900,000 to 1,200,000 clones, and around 82% of these were observed just once. The ten most abundant clones make up 0.5% to 0.65% of the sample.

Input material: memory CD4+ T cells from PBMCs. What this sample's cell subset or site label stands for: CD45RA-negative fraction. The chain was built from TRBV5-4 and TRBJ1-3; TRBD1 is a weak D gene call, 6 bases matching. This TCR came from a man aged 18 to 29 in good health. Some clones in this sample may be carry-over from other donors' samples. The DNA sequence is given as TGTGCCAGCAGCTTTACAGGGAGTGGAAACACCATATATTTT. Its protein product is CASSFTGSGNTIYF.